Below are 32 T cell receptor beta chains sequenced from a single sample in a study of shared clonotypes between healthy human individuals. Measured with immunoSEQ multiplex PCR; TCRdb has only the in-frame clones, and not every one. The table lists about 1,500,000 clones, roughly 95% of them singletons. Sequenced: naive CD4+ T cells sorted from blood. The subset was: CD45RA+ positively selected. The receptors shown here come from a man in his thirties or forties in good health.

The chain combines TRBV5-1 with TRBJ2-3; 10 nucleotides match TRBD2. From germline, CDR1 is SGHRS and CDR2 YFSETQ. The CDR3 contains 15 residues. V gave up 5 bases and J gave up 5 bases; unmatched junction bases: 8. This CDR3 reads CASSSLAGAVDTQYF. Here the CDR3 DNA reads TGCGCCAGCAGTAGTCTAGCGGGAGCGGTAGATACGCAGTATTTT.

V is TRBV7-2 and J is TRBJ2-1, with unresolved D. The V gene's germline CDR1 is SGHTA and CDR2 FQGNSA. With 6 bases removed from V and 2 bases from J, the gap between germline ends came to 5 bases. This CDR3 has 12 residues. The CDR3 is CASRDTYNEQFF. The DNA of the CDR3 is TGTGCCAGCAGAGACACCTACAATGAGCAGTTCTTC.

V is TRBV5-5 and J is TRBJ2-7; tentative D call: TRBD2 (6 bases). Germline V gene lookup returns CDR1 SGHKS and CDR2 YYEKEE (reference sequence). This CDR3 comprises 14 residues. The V gene lost 4 bases and the J gene lost 4 bases, with 15 bases spanning the gap. The CDR3 sequence: CASSSRDFTYEQYF. Written as DNA, the CDR3 is TGTGCCAGCAGCAGCCGGGACTTCACATACGAGCAGTACTTC.

This chain uses TRBV2 with TRBJ2-7; D is unresolved. V was cut by 7 bases and J by 4 bases, with 11 bases left in between. The CDR3 is 12 amino acids. Germline V gene lookup returns CDR1 SNHLY and CDR2 FYNNEI. The CDR3 protein is CASTMADYEQYF. The CDR3 DNA reads as TGTGCCAGCACGATGGCTGATTACGAGCAGTACTTC.

This clone was seen once. The chain carries TRBV28 and TRBJ1-1; D unresolved. Trimming removed 4 bases at V and 5 bases at J, with 8 bases between. Germline V gene lookup returns CDR1 MDHEN and CDR2 SYDVKM. CDR3 length: 12 residues. The chain's CDR3 is CASSSSVTEAFF. In DNA, the CDR3 is TGTGCCAGCAGTTCCTCTGTGACTGAAGCTTTCTTT. The entire variable domain, with the rest obtained from reference TRBV28 and TRBJ1-1, is as follows: DVKVTQSSRYLVKRTGEKVFLECVQDMDHENMFWYRQDPGLGLRLIYFSYDVKMKEKGDIPEGYSVSREKKERFSLILESASTNQTSMYLCASSSSVTEAFFGQGTRLTVV.

The J gene is TRBJ2-5, the V gene TRBV2, with 13 nucleotides matching TRBD2. The J call may be incorrect, as the DNA end agrees better with TRBJ2-7. Germline-derived CDR1 and CDR2 are SNHLY and FYNNEI. The CDR3 spans 15 residues. CDR3: CASSDGLAGAYEQYF. CDR3 nucleotides: TGTGCCAGCAGTGACGGACTAGCGGGAGCCTACGAGCAGTACTTC.

V and J are TRBV27 and TRBJ2-7; D not resolved. Germline lookup yields CDR1 MNHEY and CDR2 SMNVEV (reference sequence). This CDR3 contains 13 residues. The V gene lost 0 bases and the J gene lost 2 bases, with 5 bases spanning the gap. The CDR3 protein is CASSLSGPYEQYF. The CDR3 DNA reads TGTGCCAGCAGTTTATCAGGCCCCTACGAGCAGTACTTC.

This clone has a single count. The V gene is TRBV12-5, the J gene TRBJ2-2; 8 nucleotides line up with TRBD1. V trimming: 2 bases; J trimming: 5 bases; junction bases outside the gene matches: 10. Per germline, CDR1 LGHNT and CDR2 FRNRAP. The CDR3 is 17 amino acids. CDR3 bases: TGTGCTAGTGGTTTGCCCCACCGGGACAGGAAGACCGGGGAGCTGTTTTTT. This gives the protein CASGLPHRDRKTGELFF. Together with reference TRBV12-5 and TRBJ2-2, the CDR3 gives the full variable domain: DARVTQTPRHKVTEMGQEVTMRCQPILGHNTVFWYRQTMMQGLELLAYFRNRAPLDDSGMPKDRFSAEMPDATLATLKIQPSEPRDSAVYFCASGLPHRDRKTGELFFGEGSRLTVL.

This clone has a single count. The V call is TRBV7-9, the J call TRBJ1-4, with a tentative D call TRBD1 (5 bases). The CDR3 length is 16 residues. Germline V gene data show CDR1 as SEHNR and CDR2 as FQNEAQ (reference sequence). V was trimmed by 2 bases and J by 0 bases, leaving 10 bases between them. The CDR3 protein is CASSLKGPATNEKLFF. For the CDR3, the DNA is TGTGCCAGCAGCTTAAAGGGACCTGCAACTAATGAAAAACTGTTTTTT.

CDR3 DNA: TGCGCCAGCAGCTATCGACCAGGGTTTCAAGAGACCCAGTACTTC. Encoded protein: CASSYRPGFQETQYF. The chain is built from TRBV5-1 and TRBJ2-5; maybe TRBD1 (5 bases). Germline-derived CDR1 and CDR2 are SGHRS and YFSETQ. The CDR3 length is 15 residues. Trimming removed 3 bases at V and 2 bases at J, with 14 bases between.

Turning to this clone: This same CDR3 is encoded by further DNA sequences in the sample. The chain combines TRBV19 with TRBJ1-1, with TRBD1 matching 7 bases. From germline, CDR1 is LNHDA and CDR2 SQIVND (reference sequence). This CDR3 contains 13 residues. Losses at the gene ends were 5 bases for V and 5 bases for J; bases not matched to a gene: 5. Here the CDR3 reads CASSFRGGTEAFF. In DNA form, the CDR3 reads TGTGCCAGTAGTTTCAGGGGGGGTACTGAAGCTTTCTTT.

The chain carries TRBV19 and TRBJ1-1, with D possibly matching TRBD1 (5 bases). The CDR3 runs to 14 residues. With 6 bases removed from V and 4 bases from J, the gap between germline ends came to 15 bases. Germline CDR1 is LNHDA and CDR2 is SQIVND (reference sequence). CDR3 region: CASRAGGTRTEAFF. CDR3 nucleotide sequence: TGTGCCAGTAGAGCCGGTGGGACGCGCACTGAAGCTTTCTTT.

V is TRBV19 and J is TRBJ1-4; D unclear. V was cut by 10 bases and J by 11 bases, with 20 bases left in between. This CDR3 has 13 amino acids. CDR1 is LNHDA and CDR2 is SQIVND in the germline V gene (reference sequence). CDR3: CATMTESRNKLFF. The CDR3 bases are TGTGCCACCATGACCGAGTCCCGTAACAAACTGTTTTTT.

This clone was picked up one time. Other DNA sequences from this sample encode an identical CDR3 as well. The chain is built from TRBV6-5 and TRBJ2-3, with 12 bases fitting TRBD2. J was trimmed by 4 bases and V by 6 bases; bases with no gene match: 5. From germline, CDR1 is MNHEY and CDR2 SVGAGI. The CDR3 has 15 amino acids. CDR3 residues: CASRRLAGDSDTQYF. CDR3 nucleotides: TGTGCCAGCAGAAGACTAGCGGGAGATTCAGATACGCAGTATTTT.

This chain links TRBV19 with TRBJ1-5; no firm D call. CDR3 size: 15 residues. The ends were cut back, 7 bases at V and 4 bases at J, with 17 bases in the middle. Germline loops: CDR1 LNHDA, CDR2 SQIVND (reference sequence). The CDR3 sequence is CASKGIRQTNQPQHF. CDR3 nucleotide sequence: TGTGCCAGTAAGGGAATAAGGCAGACTAATCAGCCCCAGCATTTT.

The DNA of the CDR3 is TGTGCCAGTAGTGTTACAGGGTCCCCCAATCAGCCCCAGCATTTT. Translating gives CASSVTGSPNQPQHF. This chain joins TRBV19 and TRBJ1-5; D is perhaps TRBD1 (6 bases). V was clipped by 5 bases and J by 3 bases, with 14 bases between them. The CDR3 covers 15 residues. From germline, CDR1 is LNHDA and CDR2 SQIVND (reference sequence).

The CDR3 sequence is CASRSWFSNNEQFF. As DNA, the CDR3 is TGTGCCAGCAGGAGTTGGTTTAGTAACAATGAGCAGTTCTTC. The chain employs TRBV6-4 and TRBJ2-1; no reliable D call. Per the germline V gene, CDR1 is MRHNA and CDR2 is SNTAGT. The CDR3 loop spans 14 amino acids. Trimming took 6 bases from V and 5 from J, leaving 14 bases between them.

The J gene is TRBJ1-4, the V gene TRBV28; D is unresolved. Germline assignment: CDR1 MDHEN and CDR2 SYDVKM. There are 14 residues in the CDR3. Trimming removed 2 bases from V and 5 bases from J, with 9 bases in between. This CDR3 is CASSLIQRNEKLFF. The CDR3 nucleotides are TGTGCCAGCAGTTTAATTCAGAGAAATGAAAAACTGTTTTTT.

This clone has just one count. This chain connects TRBV19 to TRBJ2-7, with D maybe TRBD2 (5 bases). The V gene lost 6 bases and the J gene lost 6 bases, with 21 bases spanning the gap. The CDR3 extends over 15 amino acids. The germline gives CDR1 LNHDA, CDR2 SQIVND (reference sequence). The CDR3 reads CASSRGLGSILEQYF. CDR3 nucleotides: TGTGCCAGTAGCCGGGGTCTGGGTAGTATTCTCGAGCAGTACTTC.

The rearrangement uses TRBV5-1 and TRBJ2-7; 7 bases fit TRBD2. The germline gives CDR1 SGHRS, CDR2 YFSETQ. V lost 0 bases and J lost 6; bases outside the gene matches: 3. CDR3 size: 13 residues. DNA for the CDR3: TGCGCCAGCAGCTTGGTCAGGGAGGGCGAGCAGTACTTC. Its protein is CASSLVREGEQYF.

This clone occurred once. The V call is TRBV4-2, the J call TRBJ2-1, with 11 bases that match TRBD2. This CDR3 comprises 17 residues. CDR1 and CDR2 (germline): LGHNA, YNFKEQ. Trimming took 0 bases from V and 5 from J; bases not matched to a gene: 6. The CDR3, as DNA: TGTGCCAGCAGCCAAGACGGTAGCGGGAGGGCTGACAATGAGCAGTTCTTC. Amino acid sequence: CASSQDGSGRADNEQFF.

The rearrangement links TRBV9 to TRBJ2-4; D is perhaps TRBD2 (5 bases). The V gene lost 6 bases and the J gene lost 6 bases, with 16 bases spanning the gap. The germline gives CDR1 SGDLS, CDR2 YYNGEE. The CDR3 contains 14 residues. CDR3 region: CASTSGPSGNIQYF. CDR3 in DNA: TGTGCCAGCACCAGCGGTCCGTCGGGAAACATTCAGTACTTC.

The genes are TRBV7-8 and TRBJ2-2, with D maybe TRBD1 (7 bases). Trimming cost V 1 base and J 5 bases, with 32 bases left between them. This CDR3 comprises 22 residues. CDR1 is SGHVS, CDR2 FQNEAQ, per germline. In nucleotides, the CDR3 is TGTGCCAGCAGCTTAGAGAGGACAGGACCACCCTTGGGGACTGGACGTACCGGGGAGCTGTTTTTT. This encodes CASSLERTGPPLGTGRTGELFF.

This chain connects TRBV7-3 to TRBJ1-1; D not certain. Germline-derived CDR1 and CDR2 are SGHTA and FQGTGA. The CDR3 is made up of 13 amino acids. Trimming left V 5 bases short and J 3 bases short, with 10 bases between. The CDR3 DNA is TGTGCCAGCAGCACCCGACGGGACACTGAAGCTTTCTTT. Translation gives CASSTRRDTEAFF.

This chain's CDR3 is CASSATQRLTDTQYF. DNA of the CDR3: TGTGCCAGCAGCGCCACCCAGCGGCTCACAGATACGCAGTATTTT. This chain connects TRBV7-2 to TRBJ2-3; a weak D match, TRBD2 (5 bases). The V end lost 5 bases, the J end lost 2 bases, and 14 bases lay between the germline ends. Germline lookup yields CDR1 SGHTA and CDR2 FQGNSA. The CDR3 loop spans 15 amino acids.

V gene TRBV10-3 combines with J gene TRBJ2-3; the D is unclear. The CDR3 contains 15 residues. Trimming removed 6 bases from V and 0 bases from J, with 13 bases in between. Germline values: CDR1 ENHRY, CDR2 SYGVKD. The CDR3 coding sequence is TGTGCCATCAGCGGAGAAAGCACTAGCACAGATACGCAGTATTTT. It translates to CAISGESTSTDTQYF.

The chain uses TRBV6-5 and TRBJ2-1; TRBD2 agrees at 12 bases. Germline assignment: CDR1 MNHEY and CDR2 SVGAGI. CDR3 length: 16 amino acids. V lost 2 bases, J lost 4 bases, and 3 bases stayed unmatched. CDR3 protein: CASSYLTSGRYNEQFF. The CDR3 bases are TGTGCCAGCAGTTACCTCACTAGCGGGAGGTACAATGAGCAGTTCTTC.

The chain has TRBV28 and TRBJ2-5; D might be TRBD1 or TRBD2, each matching 5 bases. With 8 bases removed from V and 4 bases from J, the gap between germline ends came to 20 bases. The length of the CDR3 is 15 residues. Germline CDR1 MDHEN, CDR2 SYDVKM. This CDR3 is CASHPRGRVVETQYF. The DNA for the CDR3 is TGTGCCAGCCACCCCCGGGGCAGGGTGGTAGAGACCCAGTACTTC.

This sequence joins TRBV4-1 and TRBJ2-7, with 10 bases matching TRBD2. With 0 bases clipped from V and 5 bases from J, the junction kept 16 bases outside the gene matches. Germline V CDR1 and CDR2: MGHRA, YSYEKL. This CDR3 spans 19 amino acids. This CDR3 reads CASSQDLEGLANRGHEQYF. The CDR3 DNA reads TGCGCCAGCAGCCAAGATCTTGAGGGACTAGCGAACAGAGGTCACGAGCAGTACTTC.

Details on this clone: The sample carries other DNA sequences with the same CDR3. The J gene is TRBJ1-1, the V gene TRBV18; D is perhaps TRBD1 (5 bases). V was pared by 3 bases and J by 1 base, with 9 bases between. The CDR3 extends over 14 amino acids. Germline V gives CDR1 KGHSH, CDR2 LQKENI. CDR3 in amino acids: CASSPQGANTEAFF. The CDR3 DNA follows: TGTGCCAGCTCACCTCAGGGTGCGAACACTGAAGCTTTCTTT.

The V gene is TRBV18, the J gene TRBJ2-1, with 7 bases identical to TRBD1. The CDR3 runs 16 residues. From germline, CDR1 is KGHSH and CDR2 LQKENI. The junction had 3 bases not matched to a gene; V was cut back by 0 bases and J by 1 base. The CDR3 DNA sequence: TGTGCCAGCTCACCACCGAGACAGGGTTCCTACAATGAGCAGTTCTTC. Amino acids: CASSPPRQGSYNEQFF.

J is TRBJ1-4 and V is TRBV5-1; the match to TRBD1 covers 8 bases. V dropped 3 bases and J dropped 7; count of bases not matched to a gene: 5. Per germline, CDR1 SGHRS and CDR2 YFSETQ. This CDR3 is built from 14 residues. The CDR3 loop is CASSSDREVEKLFF. The CDR3 DNA follows: TGCGCCAGCAGCTCGGACAGGGAGGTTGAAAAACTGTTTTTT.